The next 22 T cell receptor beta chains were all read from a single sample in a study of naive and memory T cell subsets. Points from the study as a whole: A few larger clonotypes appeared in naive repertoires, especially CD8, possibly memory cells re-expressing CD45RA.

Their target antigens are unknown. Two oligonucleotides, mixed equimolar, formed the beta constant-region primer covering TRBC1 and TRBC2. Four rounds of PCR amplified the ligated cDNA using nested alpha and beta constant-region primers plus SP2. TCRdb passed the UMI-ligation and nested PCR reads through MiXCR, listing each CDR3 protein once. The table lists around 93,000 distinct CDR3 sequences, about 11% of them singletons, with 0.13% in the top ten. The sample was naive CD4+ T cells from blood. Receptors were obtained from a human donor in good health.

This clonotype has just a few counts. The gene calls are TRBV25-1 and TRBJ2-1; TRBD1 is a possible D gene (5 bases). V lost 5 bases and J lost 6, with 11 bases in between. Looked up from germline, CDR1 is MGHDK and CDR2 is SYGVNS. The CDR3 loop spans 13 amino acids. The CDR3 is CASSLQVINEQFF. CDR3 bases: TGTGCCAGCAGTCTACAGGTAATCAATGAGCAGTTCTTC.

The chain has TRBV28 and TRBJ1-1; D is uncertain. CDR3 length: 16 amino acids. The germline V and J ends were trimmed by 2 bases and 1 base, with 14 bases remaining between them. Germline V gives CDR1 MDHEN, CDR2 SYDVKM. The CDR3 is CASSLRGFWGNTEAFF. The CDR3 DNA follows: TGTGCCAGCAGTTTACGAGGGTTTTGGGGGAACACTGAAGCTTTCTTT. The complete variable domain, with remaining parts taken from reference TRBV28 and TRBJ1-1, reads DVKVTQSSRYLVKRTGEKVFLECVQDMDHENMFWYRQDPGLGLRLIYFSYDVKMKEKGDIPEGYSVSREKKERFSLILESASTNQTSMYLCASSLRGFWGNTEAFFGQGTRLTVV.

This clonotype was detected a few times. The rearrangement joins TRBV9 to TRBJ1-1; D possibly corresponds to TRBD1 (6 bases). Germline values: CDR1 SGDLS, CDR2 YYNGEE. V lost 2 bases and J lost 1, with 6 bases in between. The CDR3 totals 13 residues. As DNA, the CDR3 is TGTGCCAGCAGCGTGACAGGGAACACTGAAGCTTTCTTT. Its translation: CASSVTGNTEAFF. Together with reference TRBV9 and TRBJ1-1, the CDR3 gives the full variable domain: DSGVTQTPKHLITATGQRVTLRCSPRSGDLSVYWYQQSLDQGLQFLIQYYNGEERAKGNILERFSAQQFPDLHSELNLSSLELGDSALYFCASSVTGNTEAFFGQGTRLTVV.

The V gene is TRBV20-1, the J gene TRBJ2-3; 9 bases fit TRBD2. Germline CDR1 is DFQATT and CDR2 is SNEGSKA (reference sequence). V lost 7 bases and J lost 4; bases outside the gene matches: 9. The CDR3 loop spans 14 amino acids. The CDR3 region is CSDLLSGGPDTQYF. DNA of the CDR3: TGCAGTGACCTACTAAGCGGGGGGCCAGATACGCAGTATTTT.

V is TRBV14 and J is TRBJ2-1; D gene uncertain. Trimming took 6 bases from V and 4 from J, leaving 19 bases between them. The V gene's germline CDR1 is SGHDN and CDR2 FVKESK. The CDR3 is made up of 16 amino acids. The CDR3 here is CASRQFDDKPYNEQFF. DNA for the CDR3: TGTGCCAGCAGGCAATTCGATGACAAACCTTACAATGAGCAGTTCTTC. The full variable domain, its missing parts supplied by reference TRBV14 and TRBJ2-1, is EAGVTQFPSHSVIEKGQTVTLRCDPISGHDNLYWYRRVMGKEIKFLLHFVKESKQDESGMPNNRFLAERTGGTYSTLKVQPAELEDSGVYFCASRQFDDKPYNEQFFGPGTRLTVL.

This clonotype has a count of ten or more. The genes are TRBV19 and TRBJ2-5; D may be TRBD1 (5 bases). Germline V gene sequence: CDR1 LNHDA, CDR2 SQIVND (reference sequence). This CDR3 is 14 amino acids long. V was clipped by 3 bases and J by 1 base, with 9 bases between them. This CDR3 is CASSIAGFQETQYF. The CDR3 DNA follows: TGTGCCAGTAGTATCGCAGGGTTCCAAGAGACCCAGTACTTC.

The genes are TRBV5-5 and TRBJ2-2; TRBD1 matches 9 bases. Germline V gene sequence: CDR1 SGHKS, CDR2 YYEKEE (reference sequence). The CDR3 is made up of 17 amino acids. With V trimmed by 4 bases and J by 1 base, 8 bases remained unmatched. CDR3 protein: CASSVTDRGQNTGELFF. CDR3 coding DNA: TGTGCCAGCAGCGTTACGGACAGGGGCCAGAACACCGGGGAGCTGTTTTTT. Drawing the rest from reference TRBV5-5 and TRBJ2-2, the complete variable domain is DAGVTQSPTHLIKTRGQQVTLRCSPISGHKSVSWYQQVLGQGPQFIFQYYEKEERGRGNFPDRFSARQFPNYSSELNVNALLLGDSALYLCASSVTDRGQNTGELFFGEGSRLTVL.

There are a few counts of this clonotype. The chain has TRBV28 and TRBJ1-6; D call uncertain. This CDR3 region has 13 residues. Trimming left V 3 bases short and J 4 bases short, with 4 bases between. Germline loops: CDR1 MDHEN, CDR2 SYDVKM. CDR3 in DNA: TGTGCCAGCAGTTTGGAGTATAATTCACCCCTCCACTTT. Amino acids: CASSLEYNSPLHF.

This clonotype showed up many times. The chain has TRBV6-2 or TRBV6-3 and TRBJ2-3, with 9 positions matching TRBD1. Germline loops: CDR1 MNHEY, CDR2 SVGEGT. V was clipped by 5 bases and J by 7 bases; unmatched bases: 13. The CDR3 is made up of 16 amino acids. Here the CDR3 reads CASSPTGTGRSYTQYF. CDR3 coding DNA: TGTGCCAGCAGTCCCACCGGGACAGGGAGGTCGTATACGCAGTATTTT.

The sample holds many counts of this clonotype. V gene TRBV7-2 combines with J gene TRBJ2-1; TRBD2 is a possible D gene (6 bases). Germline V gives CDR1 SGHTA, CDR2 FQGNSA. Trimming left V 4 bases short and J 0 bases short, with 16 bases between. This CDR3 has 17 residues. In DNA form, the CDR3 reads TGTGCCAGCAGCTCAACTCGGAGGGCCGGCTCCTACAATGAGCAGTTCTTC. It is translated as CASSSTRRAGSYNEQFF.

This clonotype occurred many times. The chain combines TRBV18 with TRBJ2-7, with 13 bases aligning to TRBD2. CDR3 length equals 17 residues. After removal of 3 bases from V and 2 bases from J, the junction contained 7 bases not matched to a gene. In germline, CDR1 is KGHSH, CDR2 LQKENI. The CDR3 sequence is CASSPPGLAGAPYEQYF. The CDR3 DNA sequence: TGTGCCAGCTCACCGCCCGGACTAGCGGGAGCGCCCTACGAGCAGTACTTC.

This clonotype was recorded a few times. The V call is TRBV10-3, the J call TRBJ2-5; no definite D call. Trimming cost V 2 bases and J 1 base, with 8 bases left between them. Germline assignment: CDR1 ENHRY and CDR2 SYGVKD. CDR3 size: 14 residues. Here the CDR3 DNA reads TGTGCCATCAGTGAGGGGCCCCCCCAAGAGACCCAGTACTTC. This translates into CAISEGPPQETQYF.

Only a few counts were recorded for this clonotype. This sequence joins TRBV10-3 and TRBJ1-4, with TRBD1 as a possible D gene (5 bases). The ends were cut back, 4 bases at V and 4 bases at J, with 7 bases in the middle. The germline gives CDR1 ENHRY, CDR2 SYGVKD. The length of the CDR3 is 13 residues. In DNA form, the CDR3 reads TGTGCCATCAGTGCAGGGATTAATGAAAAACTGTTTTTT. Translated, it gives CAISAGINEKLFF.

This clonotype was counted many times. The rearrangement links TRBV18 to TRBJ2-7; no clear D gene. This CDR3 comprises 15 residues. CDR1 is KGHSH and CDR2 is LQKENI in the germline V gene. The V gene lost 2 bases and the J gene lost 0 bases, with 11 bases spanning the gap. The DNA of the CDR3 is TGTGCCAGCTCACCAAGGACCTCAAGCTCCTACGAGCAGTACTTC. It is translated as CASSPRTSSSYEQYF.

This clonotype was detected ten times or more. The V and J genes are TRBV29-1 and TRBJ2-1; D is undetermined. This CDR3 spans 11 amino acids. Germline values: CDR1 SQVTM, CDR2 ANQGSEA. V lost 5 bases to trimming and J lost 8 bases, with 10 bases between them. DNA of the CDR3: TGCAGCGTTCTAGAGGAACATGAGCAGTTCTTC. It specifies CSVLEEHEQFF.

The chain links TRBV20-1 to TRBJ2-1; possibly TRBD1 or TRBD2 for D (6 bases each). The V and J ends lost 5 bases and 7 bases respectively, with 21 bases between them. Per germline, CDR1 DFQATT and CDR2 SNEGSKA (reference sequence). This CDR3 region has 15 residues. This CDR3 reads CSAEGGARVVNEQFF. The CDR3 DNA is TGCAGTGCTGAGGGGGGAGCCAGGGTCGTTAATGAGCAGTTCTTC.

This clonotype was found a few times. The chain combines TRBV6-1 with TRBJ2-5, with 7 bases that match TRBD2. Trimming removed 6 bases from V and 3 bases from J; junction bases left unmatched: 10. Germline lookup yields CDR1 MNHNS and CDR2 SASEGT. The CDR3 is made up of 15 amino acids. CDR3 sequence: CASSRTSWGEETQYF. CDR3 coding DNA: TGTGCCAGCAGCAGGACTAGTTGGGGGGAAGAGACCCAGTACTTC.

Here the CDR3 DNA reads TGCAGTGCTAGAGCACAGGGCGGGGGAGCTTTCTTT. It codes for CSARAQGGGAFF. This sequence joins TRBV20-1 and TRBJ1-1, with D possibly TRBD1 on 6 matching bases. Germline CDR1 and CDR2: DFQATT and SNEGSKA (reference sequence). This CDR3 has 12 residues. Deletions cut 1 base from V and 10 bases from J, with 13 bases between.

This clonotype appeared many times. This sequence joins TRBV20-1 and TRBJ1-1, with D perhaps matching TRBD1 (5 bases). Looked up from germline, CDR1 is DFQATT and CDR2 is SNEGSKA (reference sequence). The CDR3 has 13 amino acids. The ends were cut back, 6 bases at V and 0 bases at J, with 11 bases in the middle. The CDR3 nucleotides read TGCAGTGCGGGGGACGGTATGAACACTGAAGCTTTCTTT. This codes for CSAGDGMNTEAFF.

The CDR3, as DNA: TGTGCCACCAGTGATCCTGGACAGGGCAATCAGCCCCAGCATTTT. It codes for CATSDPGQGNQPQHF. The chain joins TRBV24-1 to TRBJ1-5; 7 positions match TRBD1. Germline CDR1 KGHDR, CDR2 SFDVKD. The CDR3 length is 15 residues. V gave up 3 bases and J gave up 2 bases; unmatched junction bases: 3.

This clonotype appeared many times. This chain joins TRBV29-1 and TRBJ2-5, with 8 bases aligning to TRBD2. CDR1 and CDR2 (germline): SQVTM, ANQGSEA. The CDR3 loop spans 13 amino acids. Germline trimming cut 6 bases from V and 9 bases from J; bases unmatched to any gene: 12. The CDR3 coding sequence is TGCAGCGTGAAGCGGGAGCCCGTTGTTGCCCAGTACTTC. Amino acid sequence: CSVKREPVVAQYF.

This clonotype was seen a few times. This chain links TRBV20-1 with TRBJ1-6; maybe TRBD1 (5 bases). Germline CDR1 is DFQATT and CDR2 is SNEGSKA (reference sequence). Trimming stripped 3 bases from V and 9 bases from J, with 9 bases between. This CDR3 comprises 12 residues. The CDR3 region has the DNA TGCAGTGCTAGCCCAGGGAGTTCACCCCTCCACTTT. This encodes CSASPGSSPLHF.